This T cell receptor (beta chain) emerged from a study of somatic mutations in cytotoxic T cells in rheumatoid arthritis. The method was immunoSEQ multiplex PCR; TCRdb's version includes in-frame clones alone and lacks a portion of them. This sample has under 20,000 clones, with about 80% found just once. Positive selection using magnetic beads isolated the CD4+ and CD8+ cells (purity was checked by flow cytometry). Germline values: CDR1 MNHNS, CDR2 SASEGT. Germline trimming cut 6 bases from V and 7 bases from J; bases unmatched to any gene: 5. The CDR3 totals 13 residues. This clone was detected only a few times.

V and J are TRBV6-1 and TRBJ2-7, with 11 bases aligning to TRBD1. This TCR came from an adult with rheumatoid arthritis. Specimen: CD8+ T cells sorted from blood. The CDR3 DNA follows: TGTGCCAGCAGGGACAGGGGGCGTGGAGAGCAGTACTTC. The encoded protein is CASRDRGRGEQYF.